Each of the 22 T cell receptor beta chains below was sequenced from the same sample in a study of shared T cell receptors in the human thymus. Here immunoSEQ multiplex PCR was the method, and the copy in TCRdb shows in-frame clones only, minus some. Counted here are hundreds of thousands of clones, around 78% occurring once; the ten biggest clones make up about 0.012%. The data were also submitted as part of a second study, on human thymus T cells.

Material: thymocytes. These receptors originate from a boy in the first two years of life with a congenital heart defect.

In DNA form, the CDR3 reads TGCGCCAGCAGCCAAGAGGGTAAGGGACATTTCTACGAGCAGTACTTC. Translation gives CASSQEGKGHFYEQYF. The chain has TRBV4-3 and TRBJ2-7; D possibly corresponds to TRBD1 (6 bases). With 0 bases removed from V and 3 bases from J, the gap between germline ends came to 15 bases. Germline V gene data show CDR1 as LGHNA and CDR2 as YSLEER. This CDR3 comprises 16 residues.

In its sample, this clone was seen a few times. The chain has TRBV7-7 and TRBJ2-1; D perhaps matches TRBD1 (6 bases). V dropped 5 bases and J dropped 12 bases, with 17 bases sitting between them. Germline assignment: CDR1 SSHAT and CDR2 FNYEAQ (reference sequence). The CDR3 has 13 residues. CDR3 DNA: TGTGCCAGCAGCCTGCAAGGGGGTGGTAGGCAGTTCTTC. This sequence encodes CASSLQGGGRQFF.

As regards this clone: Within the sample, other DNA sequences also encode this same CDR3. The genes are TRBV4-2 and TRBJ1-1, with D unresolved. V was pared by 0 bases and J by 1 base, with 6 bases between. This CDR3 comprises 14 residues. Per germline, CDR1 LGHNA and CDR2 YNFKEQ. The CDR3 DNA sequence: TGTGCCAGCAGCCAAGATCTTAGGAACACTGAAGCTTTCTTT. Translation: CASSQDLRNTEAFF.

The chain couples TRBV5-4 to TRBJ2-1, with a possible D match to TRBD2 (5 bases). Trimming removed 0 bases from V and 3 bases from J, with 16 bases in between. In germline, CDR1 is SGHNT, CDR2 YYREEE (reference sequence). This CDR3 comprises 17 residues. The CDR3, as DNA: TGTGCCAGCAGCTTGGCCCCGCGGCTAGCCCACTACAATGAGCAGTTCTTC. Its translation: CASSLAPRLAHYNEQFF.

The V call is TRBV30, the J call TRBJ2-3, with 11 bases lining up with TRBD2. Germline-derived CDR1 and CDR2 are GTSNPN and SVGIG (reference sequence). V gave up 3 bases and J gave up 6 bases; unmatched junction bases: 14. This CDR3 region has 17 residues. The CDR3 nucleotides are TGTGCCTGGAGGACTAGCGGGATGGGCCCTCCCCGGGATACGCAGTATTTT. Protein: CAWRTSGMGPPRDTQYF.

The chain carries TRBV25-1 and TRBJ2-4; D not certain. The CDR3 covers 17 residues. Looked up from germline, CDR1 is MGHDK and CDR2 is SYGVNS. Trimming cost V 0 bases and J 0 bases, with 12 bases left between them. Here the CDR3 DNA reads TGTGCCAGCAGTGAATATAACACCCTCATAGCCAAAAACATTCAGTACTTC. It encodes CASSEYNTLIAKNIQYF.

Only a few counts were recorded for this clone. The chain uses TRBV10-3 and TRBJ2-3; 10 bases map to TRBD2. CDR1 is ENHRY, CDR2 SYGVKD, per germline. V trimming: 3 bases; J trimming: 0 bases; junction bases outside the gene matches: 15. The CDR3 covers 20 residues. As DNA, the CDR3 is TGTGCCATCAGTGACCCCCCCCTAGCGGGAGCGATAGTAAGCACAGATACGCAGTATTTT. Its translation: CAISDPPLAGAIVSTDTQYF.

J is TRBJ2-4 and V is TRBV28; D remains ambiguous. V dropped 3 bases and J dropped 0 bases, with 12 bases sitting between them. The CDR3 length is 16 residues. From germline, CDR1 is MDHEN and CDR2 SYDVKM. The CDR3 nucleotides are TGTGCCAGCAGTTTTTACCGAGGAATAGCCAAAAACATTCAGTACTTC. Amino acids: CASSFYRGIAKNIQYF.

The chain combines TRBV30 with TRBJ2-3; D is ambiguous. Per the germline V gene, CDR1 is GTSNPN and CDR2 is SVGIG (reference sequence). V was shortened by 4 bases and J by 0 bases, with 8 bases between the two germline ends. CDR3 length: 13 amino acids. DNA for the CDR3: TGTGCCTGGAATTCAGGCAGCACAGATACGCAGTATTTT. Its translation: CAWNSGSTDTQYF.

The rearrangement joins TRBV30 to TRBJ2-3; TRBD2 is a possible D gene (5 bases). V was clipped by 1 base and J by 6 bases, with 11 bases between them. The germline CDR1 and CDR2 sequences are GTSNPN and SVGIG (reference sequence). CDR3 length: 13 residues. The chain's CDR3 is CAWSGTRGDTQYF. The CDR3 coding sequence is TGTGCCTGGAGTGGCACCCGAGGGGATACGCAGTATTTT.

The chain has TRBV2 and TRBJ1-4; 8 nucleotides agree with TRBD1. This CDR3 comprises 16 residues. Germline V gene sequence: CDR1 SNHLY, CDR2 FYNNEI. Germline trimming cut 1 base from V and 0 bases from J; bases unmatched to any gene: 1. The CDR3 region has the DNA TGTGCCAGCAGTGAAGACAGGGGGGCAACTAATGAAAAACTGTTTTTT. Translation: CASSEDRGATNEKLFF.

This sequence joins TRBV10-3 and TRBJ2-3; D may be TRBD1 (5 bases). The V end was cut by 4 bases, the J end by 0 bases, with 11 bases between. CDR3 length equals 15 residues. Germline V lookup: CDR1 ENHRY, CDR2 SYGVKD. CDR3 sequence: CAISGVGRSTDTQYF. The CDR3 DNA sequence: TGTGCCATCAGTGGAGTGGGGCGGAGCACAGATACGCAGTATTTT.

CDR3 amino acids: CASSLSGTGATNEKLFF. Written as DNA, the CDR3 is TGTGCCAGCAGTTTATCCGGGACAGGGGCAACTAATGAAAAACTGTTTTTT. The chain has TRBV27 and TRBJ1-4, with 10 bases aligning to TRBD1. V shed 0 bases and J 0 bases; nucleotides not matched to a gene: 1. CDR1 MNHEY and CDR2 SMNVEV come from the germline V gene (reference sequence). The CDR3 spans 17 residues.

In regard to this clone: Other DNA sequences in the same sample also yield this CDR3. This CDR3 reads CASSPPGGRGEQYF. The DNA of the CDR3 is TGTGCCAGCTCACCTCCCGGCGGGAGGGGCGAGCAGTACTTC. The gene calls are TRBV18 and TRBJ2-7; TRBD2 agrees at 9 bases. This CDR3 has 14 amino acids. Germline CDR1 reads KGHSH; CDR2 reads LQKENI. After removal of 3 bases from V and 6 bases from J, the junction contained 6 bases not matched to a gene.

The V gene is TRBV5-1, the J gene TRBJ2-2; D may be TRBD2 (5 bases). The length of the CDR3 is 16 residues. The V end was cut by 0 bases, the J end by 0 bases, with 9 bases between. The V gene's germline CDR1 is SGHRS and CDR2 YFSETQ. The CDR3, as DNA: TGCGCCAGCAGCTTGGGACGGGGAGCGAACACCGGGGAGCTGTTTTTT. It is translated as CASSLGRGANTGELFF.

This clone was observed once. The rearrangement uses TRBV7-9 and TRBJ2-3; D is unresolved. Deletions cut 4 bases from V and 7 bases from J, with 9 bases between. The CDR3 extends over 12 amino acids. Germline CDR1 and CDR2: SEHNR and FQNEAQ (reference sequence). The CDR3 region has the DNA TGTGCCAGCAGCTCGGCTAGGAATACGCAGTATTTT. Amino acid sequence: CASSSARNTQYF.

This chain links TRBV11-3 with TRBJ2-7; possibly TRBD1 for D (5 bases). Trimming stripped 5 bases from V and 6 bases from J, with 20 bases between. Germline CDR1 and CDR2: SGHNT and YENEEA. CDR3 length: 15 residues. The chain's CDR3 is CASSERGTPRVEQYF. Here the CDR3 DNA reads TGTGCCAGCAGCGAAAGGGGTACGCCGCGTGTCGAGCAGTACTTC.

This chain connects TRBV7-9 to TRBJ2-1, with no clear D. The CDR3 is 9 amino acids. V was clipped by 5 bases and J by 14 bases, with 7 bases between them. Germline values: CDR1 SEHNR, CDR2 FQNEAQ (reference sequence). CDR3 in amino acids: CASSPREFF. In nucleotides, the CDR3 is TGTGCCAGCAGCCCCCGCGAGTTCTTC.

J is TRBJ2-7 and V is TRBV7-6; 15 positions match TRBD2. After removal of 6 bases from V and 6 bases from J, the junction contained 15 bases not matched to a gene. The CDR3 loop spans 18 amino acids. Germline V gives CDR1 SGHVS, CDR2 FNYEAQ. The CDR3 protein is CASSPTTGTSGRPCEQYF. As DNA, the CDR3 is TGTGCCAGCAGTCCTACTACCGGGACTAGCGGGAGGCCGTGCGAGCAGTACTTC.

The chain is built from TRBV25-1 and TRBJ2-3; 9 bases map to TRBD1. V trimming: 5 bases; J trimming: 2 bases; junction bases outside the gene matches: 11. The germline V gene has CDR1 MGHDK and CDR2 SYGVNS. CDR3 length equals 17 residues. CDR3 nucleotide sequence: TGTGCCAGCAGTCTGAACAGGGGGCCGGCTGACACAGATACGCAGTATTTT. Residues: CASSLNRGPADTDTQYF.

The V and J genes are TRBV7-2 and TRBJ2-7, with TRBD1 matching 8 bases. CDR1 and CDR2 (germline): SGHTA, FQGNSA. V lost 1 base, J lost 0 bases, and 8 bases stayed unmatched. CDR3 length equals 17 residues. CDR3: CASSLGQGARSSYEQYF. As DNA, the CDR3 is TGTGCCAGCAGCTTAGGCCAGGGGGCCCGGAGCTCCTACGAGCAGTACTTC.

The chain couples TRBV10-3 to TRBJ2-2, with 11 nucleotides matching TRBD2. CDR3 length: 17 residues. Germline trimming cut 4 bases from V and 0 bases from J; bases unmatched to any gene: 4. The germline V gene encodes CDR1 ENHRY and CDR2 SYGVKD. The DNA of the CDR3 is TGTGCCATCAGTGTACTAGCGGGGGACACGAACACCGGGGAGCTGTTTTTT. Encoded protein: CAISVLAGDTNTGELFF.